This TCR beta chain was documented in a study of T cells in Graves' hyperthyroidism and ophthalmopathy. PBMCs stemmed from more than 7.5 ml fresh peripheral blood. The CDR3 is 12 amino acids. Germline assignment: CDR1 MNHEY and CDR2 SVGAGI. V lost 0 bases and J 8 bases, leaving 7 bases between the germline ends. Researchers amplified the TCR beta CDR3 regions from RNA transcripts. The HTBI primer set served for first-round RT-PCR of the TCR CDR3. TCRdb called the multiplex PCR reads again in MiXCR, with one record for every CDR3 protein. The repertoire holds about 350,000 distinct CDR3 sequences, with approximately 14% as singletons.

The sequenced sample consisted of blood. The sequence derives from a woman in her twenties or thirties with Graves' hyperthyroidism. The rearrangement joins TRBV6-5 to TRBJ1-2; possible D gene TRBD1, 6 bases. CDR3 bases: TGTGCCAGCAGTTACTCGGGGGGCGGCTACACCTTC. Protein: CASSYSGGGYTF.